These 8 T cell receptor beta chains were sequenced from one sample in a study of siplizumab effects on memory and regulatory T cells. The data were produced by immunoSEQ multiplex PCR, yet TCRdb's version contains in-frame clones alone and is incomplete. The table includes tens of thousands of clones, about 97% detected once. Sequencing was carried out using naive CD4+ T cells sorted from blood. All receptors come from a human donor in good health.

The rearrangement links TRBV9 to TRBJ1-3; D might be TRBD1 (5 bases). V lost 3 bases, J lost 2 bases, and 15 bases lay in between. The CDR3 length is 16 residues. Germline assignment: CDR1 SGDLS and CDR2 YYNGEE. CDR3 bases: TGTGCCAGCAGCGGACCTCAGGGAAAAACTGGAAACACCATATATTTT. Its translation: CASSGPQGKTGNTIYF.

V gene TRBV9 combines with J gene TRBJ1-1; 7 bases agree with TRBD1. CDR1 is SGDLS, CDR2 YYNGEE, per germline. V shed 3 bases and J 9 bases; nucleotides not matched to a gene: 11. The CDR3 is made up of 14 amino acids. The CDR3 loop is CASSDYGRGQQAFF. CDR3 coding DNA: TGTGCCAGCAGCGATTATGGGAGGGGACAGCAAGCTTTCTTT.

The chain joins TRBV6-1 to TRBJ2-7, with TRBD1 matching over 8 bases. The CDR3 has 13 residues. V trimming: 6 bases; J trimming: 5 bases; junction bases outside the gene matches: 6. Germline CDR1 reads MNHNS; CDR2 reads SASEGT. The CDR3 bases are TGTGCCAGCAGAAGACAGGGGTTTGACGAGCAGTACTTC. Its translation: CASRRQGFDEQYF.

The V call is TRBV7-9, the J call TRBJ2-5; perhaps TRBD2 as D (6 bases). Germline values: CDR1 SEHNR, CDR2 FQNEAQ (reference sequence). The CDR3 has 12 amino acids. Trimming took 0 bases from V and 11 from J, leaving 10 bases between them. This chain's CDR3 is CASSLASGEQYF. The CDR3 nucleotides are TGTGCCAGCAGCTTAGCCTCGGGAGAGCAGTACTTC.

J is TRBJ1-5 and V is TRBV6-6; D is unresolved. Trimming removed 4 bases at V and 11 bases at J, with 18 bases between. This CDR3 contains 14 residues. Per the germline V gene, CDR1 is MNHNY and CDR2 is SVGAGI (reference sequence). The CDR3 sequence: CASSSNSRGSAQHF. The CDR3 bases are TGTGCCAGCAGTTCCAATAGCCGGGGTTCAGCCCAGCATTTT.

The chain recombines TRBV5-5 with TRBJ1-1, with no clear D. This CDR3 has 12 amino acids. Germline V gives CDR1 SGHKS, CDR2 YYEKEE (reference sequence). With 3 bases removed from V and 10 bases from J, the gap between germline ends came to 13 bases. CDR3 region: CASSSSLVRAFF. Here the CDR3 DNA reads TGTGCCAGCAGCTCATCCCTCGTTAGAGCTTTCTTT.

The rearrangement uses TRBV6-1 and TRBJ2-3; the D gene could be TRBD1 or TRBD2 (5 bases each). CDR3 size: 14 residues. V was cut by 8 bases and J by 2 bases, with 14 bases left in between. Germline V lookup: CDR1 MNHNS, CDR2 SASEGT. CDR3 loop: CASARDGSTDTQYF. The CDR3 coding sequence is TGTGCCAGCGCAAGGGACGGATCCACAGATACGCAGTATTTT.

The chain links TRBV29-1 to TRBJ2-5; a weak D match, TRBD1 (6 bases). Germline values: CDR1 SQVTM, CDR2 ANQGSEA. V was shortened by 8 bases and J by 0 bases, with 16 bases between the two germline ends. This CDR3 has 14 amino acids. The CDR3 loop reads CSSFPRDNQETQYF. The DNA for the CDR3 is TGCAGCTCATTCCCCCGGGACAACCAAGAGACCCAGTACTTC.